This TCR beta chain was sequenced during a study of blood T cell repertoires in COVID-19. Whole-study context: In each case, the material was cDNA or gDNA derived from T cells, B-cell-depleted T cells, or PBMCs.

Germline V lookup: CDR1 MNHEY, CDR2 SVGAGI. V shed 6 bases and J shed 6 bases, with 17 bases lying between them. The CDR3 has 15 amino acids. In the authors' workflow: Amplification with reference gene primers provided the estimates of nucleated cell counts. Sequenced by immunoSEQ multiplex PCR; TCRdb stores in-frame clones only, minus some. V, J and clone size were drawn from that table, and D and trimming were deduced from the DNA. Of about 97,000 clones in the sample, 87% were seen once. This clonotype originated in a man aged 50-60 years with active COVID-19. This rearrangement joins TRBV6-5 to TRBJ2-2; D perhaps matches TRBD1 (6 bases). The sequenced sample was peripheral blood. The CDR3 coding sequence is TGTGCCAGCAGCCTAGCCAGGGGATCTCCCGGGGAGCTGTTTTTT. Protein sequence: CASSLARGSPGELFF.